This TCR beta chain appears in the sequencing data of a study of beta chain features in type 1 diabetes. Expressed TCRB transcripts were sequenced, since all the RNA that had been isolated was reverse transcribed. Deep immunoSEQ sequencing covered naive, central memory and regulatory T cell samples. Sequenced by immunoSEQ multiplex PCR; TCRdb stores in-frame clones only, minus some. The sample has more than 250,000 clones; about 20% are singletons. CDR1 SGHAT and CDR2 FQNNGV come from the germline V gene. The trim removed 5 bases at V and 5 bases at J, leaving 9 bases unmatched. This CDR3 is built from 15 residues. About this clone itself: Antigen unknown.

Study conclusions and caveats: Type 1 diabetes patients had moderately but significantly shorter TCRB CDR3s in all four CD4+ subsets.

A sort by CD45RO/CCR7/CD25/CD127/CD95/CD27 yielded CD4+ naive, central memory, regulatory and stem cell-like memory cells. The sequence was obtained from a woman between 40 and 50 years old with type 1 diabetes. The sequenced sample was naive CD4+ T cells from blood. The V and J genes are TRBV11-2 and TRBJ2-5, with 9 bases matching TRBD1. The CDR3 sequence: CASSLRGQGEETQYF. DNA of the CDR3: TGTGCCAGCAGCCTCCGGGGACAGGGAGAGGAGACCCAGTACTTC.